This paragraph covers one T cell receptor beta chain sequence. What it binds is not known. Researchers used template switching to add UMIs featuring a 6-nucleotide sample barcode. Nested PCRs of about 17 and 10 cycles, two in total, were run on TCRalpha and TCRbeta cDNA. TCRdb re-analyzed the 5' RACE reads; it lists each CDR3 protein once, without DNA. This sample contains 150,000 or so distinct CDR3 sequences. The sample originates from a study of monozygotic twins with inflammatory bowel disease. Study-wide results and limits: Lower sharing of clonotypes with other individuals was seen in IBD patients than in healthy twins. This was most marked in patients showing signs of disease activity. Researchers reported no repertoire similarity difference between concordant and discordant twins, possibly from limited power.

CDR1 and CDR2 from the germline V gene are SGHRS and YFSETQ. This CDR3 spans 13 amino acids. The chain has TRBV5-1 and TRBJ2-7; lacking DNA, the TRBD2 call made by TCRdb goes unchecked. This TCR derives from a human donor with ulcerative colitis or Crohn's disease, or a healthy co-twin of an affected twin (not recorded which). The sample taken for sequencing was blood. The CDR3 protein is CASSVDGGFEQYF.